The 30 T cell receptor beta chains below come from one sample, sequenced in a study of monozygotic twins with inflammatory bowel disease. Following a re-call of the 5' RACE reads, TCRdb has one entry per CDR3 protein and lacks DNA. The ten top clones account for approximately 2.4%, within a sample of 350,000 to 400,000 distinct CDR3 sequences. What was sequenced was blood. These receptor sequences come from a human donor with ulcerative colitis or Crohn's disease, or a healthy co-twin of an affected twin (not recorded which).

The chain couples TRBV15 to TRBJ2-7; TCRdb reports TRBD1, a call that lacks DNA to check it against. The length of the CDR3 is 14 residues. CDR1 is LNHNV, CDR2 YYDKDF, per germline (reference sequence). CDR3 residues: CATRTRRTGSEQYF.

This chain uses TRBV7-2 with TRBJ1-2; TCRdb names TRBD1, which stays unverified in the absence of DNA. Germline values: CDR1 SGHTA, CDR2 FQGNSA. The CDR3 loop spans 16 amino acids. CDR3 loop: CASSLAGQWTNYGYTF.

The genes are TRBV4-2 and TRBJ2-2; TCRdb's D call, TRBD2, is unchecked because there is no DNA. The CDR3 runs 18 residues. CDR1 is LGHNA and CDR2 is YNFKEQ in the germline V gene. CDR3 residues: CASSQTSGGTFGTGELFF.

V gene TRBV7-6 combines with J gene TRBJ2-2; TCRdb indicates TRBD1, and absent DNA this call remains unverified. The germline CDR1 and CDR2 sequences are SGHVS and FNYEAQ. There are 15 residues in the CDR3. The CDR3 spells CASTFEGGAPGELFF.

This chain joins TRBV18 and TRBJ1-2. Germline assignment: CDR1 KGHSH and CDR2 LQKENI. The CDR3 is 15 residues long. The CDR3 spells CASSPIINGGAGYTF.

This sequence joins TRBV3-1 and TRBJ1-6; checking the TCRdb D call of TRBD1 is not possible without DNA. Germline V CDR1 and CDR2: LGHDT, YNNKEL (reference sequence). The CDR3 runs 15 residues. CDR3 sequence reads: CASSQEWAGYSPLHF.

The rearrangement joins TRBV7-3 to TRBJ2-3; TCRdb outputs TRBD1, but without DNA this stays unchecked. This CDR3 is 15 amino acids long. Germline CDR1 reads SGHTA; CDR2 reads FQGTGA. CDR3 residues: CASSLDRTSTDTQYF.

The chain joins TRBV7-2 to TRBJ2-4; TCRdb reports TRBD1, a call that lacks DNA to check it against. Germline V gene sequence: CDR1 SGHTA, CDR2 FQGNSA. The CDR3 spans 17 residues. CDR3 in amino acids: CASSFWFPGTGKNIQYF.

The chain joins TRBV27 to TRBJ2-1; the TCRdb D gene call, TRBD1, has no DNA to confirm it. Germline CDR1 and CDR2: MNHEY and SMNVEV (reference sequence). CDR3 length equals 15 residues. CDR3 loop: CASSFLQGTYNEQFF.

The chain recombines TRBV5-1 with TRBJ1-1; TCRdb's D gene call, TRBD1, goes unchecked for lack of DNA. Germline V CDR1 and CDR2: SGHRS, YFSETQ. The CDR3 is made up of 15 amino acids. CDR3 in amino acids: CASSFLSPGNTEAFF.

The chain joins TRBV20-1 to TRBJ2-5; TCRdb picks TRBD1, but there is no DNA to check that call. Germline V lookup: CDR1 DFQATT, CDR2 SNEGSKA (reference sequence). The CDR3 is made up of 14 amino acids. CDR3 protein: CSARSDRPQETQYF.

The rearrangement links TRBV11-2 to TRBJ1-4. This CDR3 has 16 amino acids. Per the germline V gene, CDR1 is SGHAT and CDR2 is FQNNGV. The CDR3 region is CASGGARGATNEKLFF.

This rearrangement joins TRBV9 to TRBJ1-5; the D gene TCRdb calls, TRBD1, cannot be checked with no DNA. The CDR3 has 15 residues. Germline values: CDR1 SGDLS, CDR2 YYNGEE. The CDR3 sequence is CASSPHGDSNQPQHF.

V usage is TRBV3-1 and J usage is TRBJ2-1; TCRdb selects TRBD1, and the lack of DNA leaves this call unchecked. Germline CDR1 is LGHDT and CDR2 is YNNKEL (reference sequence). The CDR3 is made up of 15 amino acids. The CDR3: CASSQVTGGHNEQFF.

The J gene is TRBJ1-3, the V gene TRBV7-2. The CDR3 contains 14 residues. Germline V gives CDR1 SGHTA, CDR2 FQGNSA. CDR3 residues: CASSLSGTGNTIYF.

CDR3 residues: CSVRLQGSQPQHF. The rearrangement links TRBV29-1 to TRBJ1-5; TCRdb reports TRBD1, a call that lacks DNA to check it against. Germline V gives CDR1 SQVTM, CDR2 ANQGSEA. The CDR3 runs to 13 residues.

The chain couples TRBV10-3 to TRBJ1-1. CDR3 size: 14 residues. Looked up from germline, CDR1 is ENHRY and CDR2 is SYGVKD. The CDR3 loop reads CAIKYATERAEAFF.

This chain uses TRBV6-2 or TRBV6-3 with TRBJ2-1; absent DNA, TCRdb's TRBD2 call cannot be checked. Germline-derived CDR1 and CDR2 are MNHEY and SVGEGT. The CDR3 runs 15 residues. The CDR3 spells CASSPTSPEYNEQFF.

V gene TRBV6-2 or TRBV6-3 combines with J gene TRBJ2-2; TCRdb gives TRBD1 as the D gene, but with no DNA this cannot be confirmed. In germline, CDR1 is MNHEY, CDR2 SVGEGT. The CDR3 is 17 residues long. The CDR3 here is CASSYLQFAGYTGELFF.

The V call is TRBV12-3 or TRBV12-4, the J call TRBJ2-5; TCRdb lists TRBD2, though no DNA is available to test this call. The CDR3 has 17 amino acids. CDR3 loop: CASSLGLAGGWGETQYF.

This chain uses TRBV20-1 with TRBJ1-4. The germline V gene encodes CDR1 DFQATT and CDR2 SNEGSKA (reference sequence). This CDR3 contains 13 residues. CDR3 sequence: CSAAGGQNEKLFF.

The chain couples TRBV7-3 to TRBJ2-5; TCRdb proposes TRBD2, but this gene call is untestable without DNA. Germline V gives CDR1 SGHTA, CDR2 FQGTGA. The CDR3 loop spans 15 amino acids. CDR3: CASSPLAGIQETQYF.

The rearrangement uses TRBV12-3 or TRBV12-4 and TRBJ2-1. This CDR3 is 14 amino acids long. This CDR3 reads CASSLAGAYNEQFF.

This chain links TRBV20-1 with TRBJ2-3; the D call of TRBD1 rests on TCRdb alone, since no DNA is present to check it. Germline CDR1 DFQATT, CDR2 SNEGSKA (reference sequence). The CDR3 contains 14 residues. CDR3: CSALGGQGTDTQYF.

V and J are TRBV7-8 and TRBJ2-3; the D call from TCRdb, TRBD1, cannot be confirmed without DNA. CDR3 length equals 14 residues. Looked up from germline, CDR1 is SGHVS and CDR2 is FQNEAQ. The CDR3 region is CASTPLQGADTQYF.

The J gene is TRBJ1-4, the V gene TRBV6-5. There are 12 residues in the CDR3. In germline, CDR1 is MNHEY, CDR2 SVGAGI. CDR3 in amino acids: CASSYMGEKLFF.

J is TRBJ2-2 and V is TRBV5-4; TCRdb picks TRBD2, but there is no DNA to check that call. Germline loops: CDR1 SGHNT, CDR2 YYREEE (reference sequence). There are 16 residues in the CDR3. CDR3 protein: CASSLEGSPGAGELFF.

The CDR3 protein is CASSHNPGGGDGYTF. The chain combines TRBV7-2 with TRBJ1-2; absent DNA, TCRdb's TRBD1 call cannot be checked. Germline V gene data show CDR1 as SGHTA and CDR2 as FQGNSA. CDR3 length: 15 amino acids.

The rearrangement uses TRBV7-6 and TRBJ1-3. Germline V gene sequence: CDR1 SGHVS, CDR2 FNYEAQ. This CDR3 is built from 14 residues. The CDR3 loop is CASSLSSSGNTIYF.

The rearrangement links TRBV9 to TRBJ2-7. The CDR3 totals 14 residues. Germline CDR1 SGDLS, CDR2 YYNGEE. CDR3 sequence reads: CASSVGYQYYEQYF. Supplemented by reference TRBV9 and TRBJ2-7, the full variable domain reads DSGVTQTPKHLITATGQRVTLRCSPRSGDLSVYWYQQSLDQGLQFLIQYYNGEERAKGNILERFSAQQFPDLHSELNLSSLELGDSALYFCASSVGYQYYEQYFGPGTRLTVT.